The 18 T cell receptor beta chains reported below all come from one sample, sequenced in a study of T cell responses to AZD1222 COVID-19 vaccine. The repertoire was sequenced with immunoSEQ multiplex PCR; TCRdb's copy has only in-frame clones and lacks some. The sample contains some 100,000 clones, around nine tenths of which appear only once. The specimen was peripheral blood, collected on day 0 of AZD1222 vaccination. Source of these receptors: an adult in good health.

The chain couples TRBV4-1 to TRBJ1-2, with TRBD1 identical over 11 bases. Trimming at V came to 0 bases and at J to 3 bases, leaving 6 bases not matched to a gene. The germline V gene has CDR1 MGHRA and CDR2 YSYEKL. CDR3 length: 17 amino acids. The CDR3 is CASSQERTGGKDYGYTF. CDR3 nucleotides: TGCGCCAGCAGCCAAGAAAGGACAGGGGGCAAAGACTATGGCTACACCTTC.

This clone was observed a single time. The rearrangement joins TRBV20-1 to TRBJ2-6; 10 bases agree with TRBD2. The CDR3 loop spans 17 amino acids. In germline, CDR1 is DFQATT, CDR2 SNEGSKA (reference sequence). V shed 3 bases, J shed 2 bases, and the junction held 7 bases outside the gene matches. CDR3 in amino acids: CSASNGLAGAGANVLTF. CDR3 DNA: TGCAGTGCTAGTAACGGTCTAGCGGGAGCTGGGGCCAACGTCCTGACTTTC.

This chain's CDR3 is CASSLEGAGQYF. The CDR3 DNA sequence: TGTGCCAGCAGCTTAGAAGGGGCAGGGCAGTACTTC. The chain carries TRBV7-9 and TRBJ2-7; possibly TRBD1 for D (5 bases). The CDR3 is 12 amino acids. The germline CDR1 and CDR2 sequences are SEHNR and FQNEAQ (reference sequence). V was pared by 1 base and J by 9 bases, with 10 bases between.

The chain has TRBV6-5 and TRBJ1-2; 10 positions match TRBD1. Germline lookup yields CDR1 MNHEY and CDR2 SVGAGI. The junction had 6 bases not matched to a gene; V was cut back by 6 bases and J by 8 bases. CDR3 length equals 13 residues. The CDR3 reads CASRGQGEGGYTF. The CDR3 region has the DNA TGTGCCAGCAGAGGACAGGGGGAAGGGGGCTACACCTTC.

The CDR3 DNA reads TGTGCCAGCAGTCAGTACAGGGTGAGTGAAGCTTTCTTT. Its translation: CASSQYRVSEAFF. The chain links TRBV27 to TRBJ1-1; TRBD1 is a possible D gene (6 bases). V was cut by 5 bases and J by 7 bases, with 14 bases left in between. The CDR3 runs 13 residues. Germline V CDR1 and CDR2: MNHEY, SMNVEV (reference sequence).

The chain couples TRBV18 to TRBJ1-2; D perhaps matches TRBD1 (5 bases). This CDR3 has 12 amino acids. Trimming cost V 2 bases and J 8 bases, with 9 bases left between them. Germline V gives CDR1 KGHSH, CDR2 LQKENI. CDR3 protein: CASSPMGRGYTF. The CDR3 nucleotides are TGTGCCAGCTCACCAATGGGACGGGGCTACACCTTC.

The J gene is TRBJ2-7, the V gene TRBV28; D is perhaps TRBD1 or TRBD2 (6 bases each). The germline V gene encodes CDR1 MDHEN and CDR2 SYDVKM. The CDR3 extends over 13 amino acids. The V and J ends lost 7 bases and 2 bases respectively, with 12 bases between them. Here the CDR3 reads CASIRGGTYEQYF. CDR3 nucleotide sequence: TGTGCCAGCATCAGGGGAGGAACCTACGAGCAGTACTTC.

The rearrangement joins TRBV18 to TRBJ2-2, with 8 bases matching TRBD1. This CDR3 is built from 15 residues. V shed 3 bases, J shed 5 bases, and the junction held 5 bases outside the gene matches. The germline gives CDR1 KGHSH, CDR2 LQKENI. CDR3 coding DNA: TGTGCCAGCTCACCGGACAGGGTCAGGACCGGGGAGCTGTTTTTT. Amino acids: CASSPDRVRTGELFF. Full variable domain (outside the CDR3, taken from reference TRBV18 and TRBJ2-2): NAGVMQNPRHLVRRRGQEARLRCSPMKGHSHVYWYRQLPEEGLKFMVYLQKENIIDESGMPKERFSAEFPKEGPSILRIQQVVRGDSAAYFCASSPDRVRTGELFFGEGSRLTVL.

The chain links TRBV12-5 to TRBJ2-1; TRBD2 matches 8 bases. The V gene's germline CDR1 is LGHNT and CDR2 FRNRAP. J lost 5 bases, V lost 7 bases, and 10 bases had no gene match. This CDR3 is built from 15 residues. The CDR3 loop is CASAPSSGINNEQFF. The CDR3 nucleotides are TGTGCTAGTGCCCCGAGTAGCGGGATAAACAATGAGCAGTTCTTC.

This clone was seen more than once but under ten times. The V and J genes are TRBV9 and TRBJ1-4, with unresolved D. Germline CDR1 reads SGDLS; CDR2 reads YYNGEE. Trimming pared 6 bases from V and 8 bases from J, leaving 17 bases between. The CDR3 is made up of 14 amino acids. The CDR3 sequence is CASKGGLREEKLFF. The DNA for the CDR3 is TGTGCCAGCAAGGGAGGCCTGAGAGAGGAAAAACTGTTTTTT. The whole variable domain, remainder taken from reference TRBV9 and TRBJ1-4, is DSGVTQTPKHLITATGQRVTLRCSPRSGDLSVYWYQQSLDQGLQFLIQYYNGEERAKGNILERFSAQQFPDLHSELNLSSLELGDSALYFCASKGGLREEKLFFGSGTQLSVL.

The table lists this clone with a count of one. This chain uses TRBV19 with TRBJ2-3; weak D call: TRBD1 (6 bases). Germline V gives CDR1 LNHDA, CDR2 SQIVND (reference sequence). With 1 base removed from V and 2 bases from J, the gap between germline ends came to 10 bases. The CDR3 consists of 15 residues. The CDR3 here is CASSIGNRVTDTQYF. The CDR3 coding sequence is TGTGCCAGTAGTATAGGAAACAGGGTCACAGATACGCAGTATTTT.

V usage is TRBV5-6 and J usage is TRBJ1-2, with D perhaps matching TRBD1 (5 bases). CDR1 is SGHDT, CDR2 YYEEEE, per germline. The CDR3 runs 15 residues. V was trimmed by 3 bases and J by 1 base, leaving 13 bases between them. The CDR3: CASSYRRDGNYGYTF. The CDR3 nucleotides read TGTGCCAGCAGCTACCGACGGGACGGTAACTATGGCTACACCTTC.

The CDR3 reads CASSGRTSGSYNEQFF. CDR3 sequence (DNA): TGTGCCAGCAGCGGACGGACTAGTGGCTCCTACAATGAGCAGTTCTTC. V is TRBV11-2 and J is TRBJ2-1, with 7 bases that match TRBD2. CDR1 and CDR2 (germline): SGHAT, FQNNGV. CDR3 length: 16 residues. V trimming: 5 bases; J trimming: 0 bases; junction bases outside the gene matches: 7.

This chain uses TRBV2 with TRBJ1-2, with 9 bases matching TRBD1. V lost 2 bases and J lost 4; bases outside the gene matches: 5. This CDR3 region has 15 residues. Per germline, CDR1 SNHLY and CDR2 FYNNEI. CDR3 nucleotides: TGTGCCAGCAGTGAATCTGGGACAGGGTCCTATGGCTACACCTTC. Protein: CASSESGTGSYGYTF.

This clone was found once. The chain carries TRBV2 and TRBJ2-7, with D perhaps TRBD1 (6 bases). The ends were cut back, 4 bases at V and 5 bases at J, with 15 bases in the middle. The CDR3 is 14 residues long. Germline assignment: CDR1 SNHLY and CDR2 FYNNEI. Here the CDR3 DNA reads TGTGCCAGCAGTGGGGGGCCGCGGGCGGACGAGCAGTACTTC. This translates into CASSGGPRADEQYF.

To note about this clone: Other nucleotide sequences from this sample produce the same CDR3. The chain carries TRBV18 and TRBJ2-7, with 10 bases identical to TRBD1. Germline values: CDR1 KGHSH, CDR2 LQKENI. The CDR3 sequence is 14 residues long. V was clipped by 3 bases and J by 2 bases; unmatched bases: 1. In DNA, the CDR3 is TGTGCCAGCTCACCGGGACAGGGGACCTACGAGCAGTACTTC. Amino acids: CASSPGQGTYEQYF.

This sequence joins TRBV6-1 and TRBJ1-2; the D gene is possibly TRBD1 (5 bases). Trimming pared 2 bases from V and 4 bases from J, leaving 11 bases between. Per the germline V gene, CDR1 is MNHNS and CDR2 is SASEGT. The CDR3 totals 14 residues. CDR3 nucleotides: TGTGCCAGCAGTGAAAAGGGACTCCTCTATGGCTACACCTTC. Protein product: CASSEKGLLYGYTF.

The genes are TRBV27 and TRBJ2-7; possible D gene TRBD1, 6 bases. Per germline, CDR1 MNHEY and CDR2 SMNVEV (reference sequence). V shed 0 bases and J shed 2 bases, with 11 bases lying between them. This CDR3 is 15 amino acids long. DNA for the CDR3: TGTGCCAGCAGTTTATCGCTGGACAGTCCCTACGAGCAGTACTTC. It specifies CASSLSLDSPYEQYF.